The T cell receptor (beta chain) described here comes from a study of cytomegalovirus exposure and HLA in healthy donors. The PCR had 60 Vbeta and 13 Jbeta primers. Only in-frame clones appear in the TCRdb table, and some are missing; sequencing was by immunoSEQ multiplex PCR. In the table there are 90,000 or so clones, about two thirds of which are singletons. Germline trimming cut 3 bases from V and 2 bases from J; bases unmatched to any gene: 7. The CDR3 totals 15 residues. Germline CDR1 reads MNHEY; CDR2 reads SMNVEV (reference sequence). The receptor's source is a woman aged 45-60 years in good health and CMV-seropositive. The chain links TRBV27 to TRBJ2-7; 7 bases match TRBD1. Material: PBMCs. The CDR3 DNA is TGTGCCAGCAGTTTGTCACAGGGGACAACCTACGAGCAGTACTTC. This sequence encodes CASSLSQGTTYEQYF.